This passage covers 10 T cell receptor beta chains from one sample sequenced in a study of blood T cell repertoires in COVID-19. Produced via immunoSEQ multiplex PCR; TCRdb's table is partial and in-frame only. The sample lists around 220,000 clones, 86% occurring once. Sequencing input: peripheral blood. The receptor set was obtained from a woman aged 45-60 years with COVID-19, enrolled during active disease.

Comments on this clone: Mismatch with germline at one junction end may stem from a read error. The chain recombines TRBV30 with TRBJ1-2; TRBD1 is a possible D gene (5 bases). CDR3 length: 13 residues. From germline, CDR1 is GTSNPN and CDR2 SVGIG (reference sequence). CDR3 in DNA: TGTGCCTGGAGTTTACAGACCTCCGACGGGGGTTCTTTC. It translates to CAWSLQTSDGGSF. The full variable domain, rest sourced from reference TRBV30 and TRBJ1-2, is SQTIHQWPATLVQPVGSPLSLECTVEGTSNPNLYWYRQAAGRGLQLLFYSVGIGQISSEVPQNLSASRPQDRQFILSSKKLLLSDSGFYLCAWSLQTSDGGSFGSGTRLTVV.

The chain links TRBV28 to TRBJ1-2; TRBD1 is a possible D gene (5 bases). This CDR3 has 15 amino acids. The V end lost 3 bases, the J end lost 1 base, and 12 bases lay between the germline ends. The germline CDR1 and CDR2 sequences are MDHEN and SYDVKM. The CDR3 region has the DNA TGTGCCAGCAGTTTTAGCGGGGCGCGTAACTATGGCTACACCTTC. The encoded protein is CASSFSGARNYGYTF.

This rearrangement joins TRBV10-3 to TRBJ2-1, with 11 positions matching TRBD2. Germline values: CDR1 ENHRY, CDR2 SYGVKD. V trimming: 6 bases; J trimming: 8 bases; junction bases outside the gene matches: 3. This CDR3 has 13 residues. CDR3 sequence: CAIRTSGVYEQFF. CDR3 nucleotide sequence: TGTGCCATCAGGACTAGCGGGGTTTATGAGCAGTTCTTC.

This clone was recorded many times. The rearrangement uses TRBV6-6 and TRBJ1-6; 7 nucleotides match TRBD1. The CDR3 consists of 14 residues. Germline V CDR1 and CDR2: MNHNY, SVGAGI (reference sequence). The ends lost 6 bases at V and 11 bases at J; junction bases unmatched: 10. CDR3 bases: TGTGCCAGCAGCCCTAGAGGGGGCCGGACACCCCTCCACTTT. Translated: CASSPRGGRTPLHF.

The J gene is TRBJ1-2, the V gene TRBV2; TRBD1 is a possible D gene (6 bases). Germline CDR1 SNHLY, CDR2 FYNNEI. The CDR3 has 14 amino acids. Trimming removed 6 bases from V and 8 bases from J, with 19 bases in between. This CDR3 reads CASRSGAARGGYTF. CDR3 sequence (DNA): TGTGCCAGCAGATCAGGGGCCGCTCGGGGAGGCTACACCTTC.

The chain is built from TRBV27 and TRBJ2-1, with TRBD1 matching over 9 bases. Germline V gives CDR1 MNHEY, CDR2 SMNVEV (reference sequence). There are 15 residues in the CDR3. V shed 6 bases and J 2 bases; nucleotides not matched to a gene: 5. In DNA form, the CDR3 reads TGTGCCAGCAGCTTGGGACAGGGTCCCTACAATGAGCAGTTCTTC. Its protein is CASSLGQGPYNEQFF.

This chain connects TRBV2 to TRBJ2-7; TRBD1 matches 7 bases. V was clipped by 2 bases and J by 4 bases; unmatched bases: 5. The V gene's germline CDR1 is SNHLY and CDR2 FYNNEI. The CDR3 has 14 residues. The CDR3 DNA follows: TGTGCCAGCAGTGAAATCCGGGACAGTTACGAGCAGTACGTC. Translation: CASSEIRDSYEQYV.

In this sample, this clone turned up a few times. Different DNA sequences within this sample yield the same CDR3. The V call is TRBV18, the J call TRBJ2-1, with D uncertain. V dropped 1 base and J dropped 0 bases, with 7 bases sitting between them. This CDR3 has 15 residues. Per germline, CDR1 KGHSH and CDR2 LQKENI. CDR3 coding DNA: TGTGCCAGCTCACCACTGGCTGGCTCCTACAATGAGCAGTTCTTC. Residues: CASSPLAGSYNEQFF.

This clone was detected only once. V and J are TRBV6-5 and TRBJ1-2; 10 bases match TRBD1. Germline lookup yields CDR1 MNHEY and CDR2 SVGAGI. This CDR3 region has 14 residues. The J segment lost 7 bases and the V segment lost 7 bases, leaving 9 bases of the junction unmatched. As DNA, the CDR3 is TGTGCCAGCATTCGGGACAGGGGTATGTCTGGCTACACCTTC. Protein: CASIRDRGMSGYTF.

The chain joins TRBV9 to TRBJ1-1, with D hard to call. The germline V gene has CDR1 SGDLS and CDR2 YYNGEE. V was cut by 0 bases and J by 3 bases, with 6 bases left in between. The CDR3 spans 13 residues. The CDR3 nucleotides read TGTGCCAGCAGCGTAGCCGGAGACACTGAAGCTTTCTTT. As protein: CASSVAGDTEAFF.